The clone carrying this T cell receptor beta chain was seen a handful of times. The sample is drawn from a study of OX40 agonist ivuxolimab in advanced cancers. Sequencing used immunoSEQ multiplex PCR; TCRdb keeps in-frame clones, though not all of them. Here the sample spans roughly 58,000 clones, approximately 90% being singletons. The J segment lost 0 bases and the V segment lost 5 bases, leaving 5 bases of the junction unmatched. The CDR3 loop spans 15 amino acids. CDR1 is LNHDA and CDR2 is SQIVND in the germline V gene (reference sequence). The sequencing used CD4+ or CD8+ T cells sorted from blood, collected in a trial of the OX40 agonist ivuxolimab. This sequence was found in an adult with an advanced solid tumor such as melanoma, head and neck, liver or kidney cancer. V and J are TRBV19 and TRBJ1-1, with 8 bases identical to TRBD1. The CDR3 nucleotides read TGTGCCAGTAGTGTGGGACAGGCGATGAACACTGAAGCTTTCTTT. Protein: CASSVGQAMNTEAFF.